This T cell receptor (beta chain) was captured by sequencing in a study of response to subunit inactivated influenza vaccine. TCRdb passed the RT-PCR reads through MiXCR, listing each CDR3 protein once. The sample lists approximately 200,000 distinct CDR3 sequences; roughly an eighth were seen once. General study findings and limits: The authors offered the suggestion that each seasonal influenza vaccination recruits few new T cells.

In regard to this clonotype: Its antigen is not identified.

The material sequenced was CD8+ T cells sorted from PBMCs, taken 5 days after vaccination. This receptor was obtained from a man over 45 who received an inactivated influenza vaccine.

CDR3 DNA: TGTGCCAGCAGTGAAGGCTGGCAACACCCCCCCGAGCAGTACTTC. Protein product: CASSEGWQHPPEQYF. The rearrangement uses TRBV2 and TRBJ2-7; D gene unclear. The CDR3 is 15 residues long. V dropped 1 base and J dropped 6 bases, with 16 bases sitting between them. Germline CDR1 reads SNHLY; CDR2 reads FYNNEI.